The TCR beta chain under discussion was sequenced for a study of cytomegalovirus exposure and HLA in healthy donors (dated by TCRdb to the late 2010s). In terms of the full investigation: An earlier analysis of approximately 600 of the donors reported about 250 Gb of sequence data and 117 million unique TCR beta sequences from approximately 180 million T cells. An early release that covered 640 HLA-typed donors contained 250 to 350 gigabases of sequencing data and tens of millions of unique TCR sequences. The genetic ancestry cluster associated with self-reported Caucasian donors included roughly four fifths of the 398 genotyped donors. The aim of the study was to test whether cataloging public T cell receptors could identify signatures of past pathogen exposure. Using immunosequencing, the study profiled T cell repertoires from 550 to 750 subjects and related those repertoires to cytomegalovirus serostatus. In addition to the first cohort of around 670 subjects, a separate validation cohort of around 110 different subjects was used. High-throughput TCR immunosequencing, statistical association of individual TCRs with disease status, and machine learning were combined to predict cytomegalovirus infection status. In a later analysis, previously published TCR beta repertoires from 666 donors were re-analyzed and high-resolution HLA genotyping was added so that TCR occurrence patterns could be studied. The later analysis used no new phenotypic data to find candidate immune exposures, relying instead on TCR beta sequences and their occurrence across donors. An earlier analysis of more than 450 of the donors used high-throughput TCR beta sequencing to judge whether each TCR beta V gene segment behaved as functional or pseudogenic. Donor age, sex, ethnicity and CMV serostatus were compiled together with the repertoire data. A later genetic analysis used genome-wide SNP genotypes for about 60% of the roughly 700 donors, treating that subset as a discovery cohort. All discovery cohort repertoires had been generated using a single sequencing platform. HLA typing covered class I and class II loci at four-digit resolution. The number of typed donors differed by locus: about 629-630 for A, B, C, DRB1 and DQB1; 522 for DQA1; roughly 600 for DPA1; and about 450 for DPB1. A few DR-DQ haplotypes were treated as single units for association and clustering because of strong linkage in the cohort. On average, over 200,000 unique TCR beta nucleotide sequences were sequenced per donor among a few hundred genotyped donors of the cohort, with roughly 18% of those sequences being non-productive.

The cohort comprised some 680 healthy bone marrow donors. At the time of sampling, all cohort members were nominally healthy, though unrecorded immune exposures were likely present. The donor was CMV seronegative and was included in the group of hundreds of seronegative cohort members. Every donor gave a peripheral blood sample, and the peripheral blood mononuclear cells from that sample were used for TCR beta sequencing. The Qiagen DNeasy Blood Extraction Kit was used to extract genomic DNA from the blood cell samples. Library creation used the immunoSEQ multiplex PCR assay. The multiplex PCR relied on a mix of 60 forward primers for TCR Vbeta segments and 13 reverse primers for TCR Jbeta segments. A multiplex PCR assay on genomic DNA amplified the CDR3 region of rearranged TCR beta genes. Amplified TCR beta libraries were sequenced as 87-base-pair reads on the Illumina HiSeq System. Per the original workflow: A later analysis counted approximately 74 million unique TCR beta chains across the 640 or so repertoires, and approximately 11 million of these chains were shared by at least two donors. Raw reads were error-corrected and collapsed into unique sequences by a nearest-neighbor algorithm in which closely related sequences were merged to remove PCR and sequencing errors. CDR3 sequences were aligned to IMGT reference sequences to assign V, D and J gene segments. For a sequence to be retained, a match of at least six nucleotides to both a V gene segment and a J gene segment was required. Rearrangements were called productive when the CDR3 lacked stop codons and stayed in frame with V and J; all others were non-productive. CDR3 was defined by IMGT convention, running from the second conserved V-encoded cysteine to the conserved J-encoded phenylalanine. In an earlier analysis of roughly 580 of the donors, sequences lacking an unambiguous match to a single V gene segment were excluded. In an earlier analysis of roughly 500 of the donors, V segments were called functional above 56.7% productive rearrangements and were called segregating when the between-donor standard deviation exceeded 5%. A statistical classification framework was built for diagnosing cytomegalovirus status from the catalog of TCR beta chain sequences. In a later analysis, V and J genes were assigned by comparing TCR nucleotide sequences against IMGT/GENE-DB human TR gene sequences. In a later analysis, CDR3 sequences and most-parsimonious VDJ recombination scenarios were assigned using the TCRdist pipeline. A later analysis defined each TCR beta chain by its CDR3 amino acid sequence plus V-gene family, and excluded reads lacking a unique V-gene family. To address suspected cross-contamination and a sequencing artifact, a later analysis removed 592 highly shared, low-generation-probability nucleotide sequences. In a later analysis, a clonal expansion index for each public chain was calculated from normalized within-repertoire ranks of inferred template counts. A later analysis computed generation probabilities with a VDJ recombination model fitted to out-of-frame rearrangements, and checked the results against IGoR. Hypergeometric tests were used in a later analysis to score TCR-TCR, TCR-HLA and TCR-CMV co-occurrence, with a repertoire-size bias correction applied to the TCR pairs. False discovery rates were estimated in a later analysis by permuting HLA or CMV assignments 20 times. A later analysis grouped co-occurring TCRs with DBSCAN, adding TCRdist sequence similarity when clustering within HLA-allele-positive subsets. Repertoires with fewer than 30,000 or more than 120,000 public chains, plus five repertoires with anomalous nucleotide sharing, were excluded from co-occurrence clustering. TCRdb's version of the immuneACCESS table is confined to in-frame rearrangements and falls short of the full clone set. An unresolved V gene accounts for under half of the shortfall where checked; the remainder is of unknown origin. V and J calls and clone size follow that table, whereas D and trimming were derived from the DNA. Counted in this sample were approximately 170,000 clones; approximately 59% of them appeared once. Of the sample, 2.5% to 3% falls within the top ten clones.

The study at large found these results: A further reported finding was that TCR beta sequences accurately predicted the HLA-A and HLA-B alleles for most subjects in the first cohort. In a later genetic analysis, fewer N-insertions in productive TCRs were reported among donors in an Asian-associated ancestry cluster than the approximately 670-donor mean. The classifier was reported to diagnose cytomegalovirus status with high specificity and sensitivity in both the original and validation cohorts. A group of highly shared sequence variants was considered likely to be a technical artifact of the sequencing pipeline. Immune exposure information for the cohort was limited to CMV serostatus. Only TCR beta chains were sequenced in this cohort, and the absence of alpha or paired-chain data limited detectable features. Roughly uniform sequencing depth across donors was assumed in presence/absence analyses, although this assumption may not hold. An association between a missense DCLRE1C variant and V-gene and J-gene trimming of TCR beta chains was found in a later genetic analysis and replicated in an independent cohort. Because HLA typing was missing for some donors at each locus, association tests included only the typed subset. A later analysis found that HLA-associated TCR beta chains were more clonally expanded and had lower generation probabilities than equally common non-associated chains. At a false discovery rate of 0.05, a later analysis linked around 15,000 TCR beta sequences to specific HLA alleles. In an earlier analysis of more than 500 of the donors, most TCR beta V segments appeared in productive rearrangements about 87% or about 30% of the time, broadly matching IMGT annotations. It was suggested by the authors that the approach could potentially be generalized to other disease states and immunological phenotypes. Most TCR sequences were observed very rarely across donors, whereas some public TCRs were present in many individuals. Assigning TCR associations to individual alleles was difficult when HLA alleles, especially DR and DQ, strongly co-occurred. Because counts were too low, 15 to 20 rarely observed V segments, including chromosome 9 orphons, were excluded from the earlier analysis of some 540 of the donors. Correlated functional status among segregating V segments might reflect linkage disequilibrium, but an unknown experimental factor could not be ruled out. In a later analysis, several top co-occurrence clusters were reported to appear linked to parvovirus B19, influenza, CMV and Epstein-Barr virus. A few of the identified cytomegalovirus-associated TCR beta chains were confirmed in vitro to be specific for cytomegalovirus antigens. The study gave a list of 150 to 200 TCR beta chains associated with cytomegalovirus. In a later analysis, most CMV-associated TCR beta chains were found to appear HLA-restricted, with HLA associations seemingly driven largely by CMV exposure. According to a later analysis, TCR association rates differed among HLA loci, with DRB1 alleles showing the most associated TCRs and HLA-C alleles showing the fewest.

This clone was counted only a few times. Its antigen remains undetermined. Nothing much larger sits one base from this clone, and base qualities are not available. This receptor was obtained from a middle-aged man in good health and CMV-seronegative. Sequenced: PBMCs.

In nucleotide form, the sequence is TGTGCCAGCAGTTACTCGCGGGGGGACACCTATGAGCAGTTCTTC. It is translated as CASSYSRGDTYEQFF. The V gene is TRBV6-6 and the J gene is TRBJ2-1, with TRBD2 identical over 8 junction bases. The germline V gene (reference sequence) sets CDR1 to MNHNY and CDR2 to SVGAGI. Inclusive of the bounding cysteine and phenylalanine, the CDR3 is 15 residues long. Solely the CDR3 DNA is kept, with 45 bases framed from the first base. V trim: 0 bases; J trim: 8 bases; unmatched bases: 6.